This T cell receptor beta chain was sequenced for a study of CD8+CD57+ T cells in acquired aplastic anemia. Study-level background: Sorted CD4+ and CD8+ cells yielded around 3.2 ug of DNA on average.

At least ten counts were recorded for this clonotype. Genomic DNA provided the template from which TCR beta VDJ and CDR3 profiles were obtained. One entry per CDR3 protein results from TCRdb running MiXCR on the reads. The table includes 200,000 to 250,000 distinct CDR3 sequences, around half detected once. The sequenced patients had an expansion of CD8+CD57+ cells seen by flow cytometry. The CDR3 covers 15 residues. Germline assignment: CDR1 LNHNV and CDR2 YYDKDF (reference sequence). With V trimmed by 5 bases and J by 0 bases, 4 bases remained unmatched. This receptor was taken from a human donor with aplastic anemia. The chain couples TRBV15 to TRBJ1-5; TRBD1 aligns across 7 bases. Sequencing used sorted CD4+, CD8+, or CD8+CD57+ T cells (not recorded which) from PBMCs. The CDR3, as DNA: TGTGCCACCAGCCCGGACAGGAATAGCAATCAGCCCCAGCATTTT. Amino acid sequence: CATSPDRNSNQPQHF.